This T cell receptor beta chain was found in a study of T cell responses to AZD1222 COVID-19 vaccine. The germline V gene has CDR1 MDHEN and CDR2 SYDVKM. This CDR3 comprises 15 residues. J was trimmed by 4 bases and V by 6 bases; bases with no gene match: 7. The method was immunoSEQ multiplex PCR; TCRdb's version includes in-frame clones alone and lacks a portion of them. The sample shows more than 150,000 clones, 85% to 95% of them seen only once. This TCR was sampled from an adult who received the AZD1222 COVID-19 vaccine. Sequencing was performed on peripheral blood, taken 28 days after the second AZD1222 dose. This chain connects TRBV28 to TRBJ1-1; 11 bases align to TRBD1. The CDR3 spells CASSRRTGGSTEAFF. In DNA form, the CDR3 reads TGTGCCAGCAGCCGACGGACAGGGGGCAGCACTGAAGCTTTCTTT.